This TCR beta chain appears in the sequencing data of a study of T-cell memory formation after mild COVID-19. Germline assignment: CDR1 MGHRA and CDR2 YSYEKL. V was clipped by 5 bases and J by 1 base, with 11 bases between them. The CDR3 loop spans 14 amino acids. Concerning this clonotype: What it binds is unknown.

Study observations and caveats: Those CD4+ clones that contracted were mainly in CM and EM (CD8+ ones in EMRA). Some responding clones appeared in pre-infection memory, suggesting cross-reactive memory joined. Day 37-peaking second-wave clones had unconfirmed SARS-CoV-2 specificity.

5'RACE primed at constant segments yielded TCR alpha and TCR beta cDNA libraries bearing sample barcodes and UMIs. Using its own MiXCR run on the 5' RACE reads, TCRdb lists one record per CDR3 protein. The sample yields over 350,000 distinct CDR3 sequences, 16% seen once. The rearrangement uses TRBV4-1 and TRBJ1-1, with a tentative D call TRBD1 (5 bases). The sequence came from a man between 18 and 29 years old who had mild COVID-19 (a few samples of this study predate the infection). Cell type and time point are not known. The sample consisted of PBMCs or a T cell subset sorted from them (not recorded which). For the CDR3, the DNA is TGCGCCAGCAGCATGACAGTGGCGAACACTGAAGCTTTCTTT. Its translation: CASSMTVANTEAFF.